Shown below are 28 T cell receptor beta chains from a single sample sequenced in a study of T cells of healthy individuals. TCRdb itself ran the 5' RACE reads through MiXCR, one entry per CDR3 protein. The sample lists around 63,000 distinct CDR3 sequences; roughly 16% were seen once. The receptor source for this set is a human donor in good health.

The V gene is TRBV7-6, the J gene TRBJ2-1, with 11 bases that match TRBD2. V shed 5 bases, J shed 4 bases, and the junction held 4 bases outside the gene matches. The germline gives CDR1 SGHVS, CDR2 FNYEAQ. The CDR3 runs to 15 residues. The CDR3: CASSVSGGAYNEQFF. CDR3 DNA sequence: TGTGCCAGCAGCGTTAGCGGGGGGGCATACAATGAGCAGTTCTTC.

Note on this clonotype: A much larger clone lies a single base off, so this may be a read error. V gene TRBV7-9 combines with J gene TRBJ2-7; D remains ambiguous. This CDR3 contains 15 residues. Per the germline V gene, CDR1 is SEHNR and CDR2 is FQNEAQ (reference sequence). The CDR3 reads CVSSPYRGPSKEQYF. The DNA for the CDR3 is TGTGTCAGCAGCCCCTACAGAGGACCTTCGAAGGAGCAGTACTTC.

The rearrangement links TRBV6-1 to TRBJ2-1; 8 bases match TRBD2. Germline V gene sequence: CDR1 MNHNS, CDR2 SASEGT. The junction had 9 bases not matched to a gene; V was cut back by 4 bases and J by 7 bases. This CDR3 comprises 15 residues. CDR3 DNA sequence: TGTGCCAGCAGTGTTGTCGGGGGGGCCTCGAATGAGCAGTTCTTC. Amino acids: CASSVVGGASNEQFF.

The chain is built from TRBV4-2 and TRBJ2-3; 9 positions agree with TRBD2. The CDR3 totals 14 residues. CDR1 and CDR2 from the germline V gene are LGHNA and YNFKEQ. V shed 1 base, J shed 6 bases, and the junction held 2 bases outside the gene matches. The CDR3 loop is CASSQGLAEDTQYF. In DNA, the CDR3 is TGTGCCAGCAGCCAAGGACTAGCGGAGGATACGCAGTATTTT.

The chain employs TRBV29-1 and TRBJ2-5; TRBD1 might be the D (6 bases). Germline loops: CDR1 SQVTM, CDR2 ANQGSEA. V dropped 5 bases and J dropped 2 bases, with 15 bases sitting between them. This CDR3 has 14 residues. The CDR3 DNA reads as TGCAGCGTTTCGGGACACCTTACTCAAGAGACCCAGTACTTC. Translated: CSVSGHLTQETQYF.

This clonotype was observed many times. V is TRBV4-1 and J is TRBJ2-1, with TRBD2 matching over 8 bases. The CDR3 runs 16 residues. The V gene's germline CDR1 is MGHRA and CDR2 YSYEKL. J was trimmed by 7 bases and V by 1 base; bases with no gene match: 9. The CDR3 loop is CASSQVGSGSKNEQFF. The CDR3 DNA is TGCGCCAGCAGCCAAGTGGGAAGCGGGAGCAAAAATGAGCAGTTCTTC.

There are a few counts of this clonotype. The V call is TRBV5-1, the J call TRBJ1-2; weak D call: TRBD1 (5 bases). V lost 0 bases, J lost 3 bases, and 9 bases lay in between. Germline CDR1 reads SGHRS; CDR2 reads YFSETQ. This CDR3 is 14 amino acids long. CDR3 DNA: TGCGCCAGCAGCTTGGTTGGGGGGGACTATGGCTACACCTTC. It specifies CASSLVGGDYGYTF.

The chain is built from TRBV7-2 and TRBJ2-1; TRBD2 matches 11 bases. The CDR3 spans 16 residues. V lost 1 base, J lost 5 bases, and 4 bases stayed unmatched. Germline V lookup: CDR1 SGHTA, CDR2 FQGNSA. CDR3 DNA sequence: TGTGCCAGCAGCTTAGGTCCGACTAGCGGGAACAATGAGCAGTTCTTC. It specifies CASSLGPTSGNNEQFF.

The chain recombines TRBV7-2 with TRBJ2-3, with TRBD2 matching 11 bases. Unmatched junction bases numbered 10, after V lost 5 bases and J lost 6 bases. CDR1 SGHTA and CDR2 FQGNSA come from the germline V gene. This CDR3 comprises 16 residues. CDR3 sequence: CASSLIAGGLYDTQYF. Here the CDR3 DNA reads TGTGCCAGCAGCCTAATAGCGGGGGGGCTTTATGATACGCAGTATTTT.

This clonotype showed up just a few times. The V call is TRBV7-2, the J call TRBJ2-1, with D perhaps matching TRBD2 (5 bases). Trimming pared 4 bases from V and 9 bases from J, leaving 10 bases between. The CDR3 runs 12 residues. CDR1 SGHTA and CDR2 FQGNSA come from the germline V gene. The CDR3 nucleotides read TGTGCCAGCAGCTCACTAGTGAGTGAGCAGTTCTTC. Its translation is CASSSLVSEQFF.

This clonotype has just a few counts. CDR3 sequence reads: CASRADRRMLNEKLFF. CDR3 nucleotides: TGTGCCAGCAGAGCGGACAGGAGGATGCTTAATGAAAAACTGTTTTTT. The chain recombines TRBV27 with TRBJ1-4, with 7 bases identical to TRBD1. This CDR3 spans 16 amino acids. Germline V gene data show CDR1 as MNHEY and CDR2 as SMNVEV (reference sequence). V lost 6 bases and J lost 4; bases outside the gene matches: 11.

This clonotype has ten or more counts. The chain has TRBV2 and TRBJ2-7; 10 bases align to TRBD1. Germline lookup yields CDR1 SNHLY and CDR2 FYNNEI. V gave up 5 bases and J gave up 2 bases; unmatched junction bases: 6. This CDR3 spans 15 amino acids. CDR3 amino acids: CASSPDGTGAYEQYF. CDR3 DNA sequence: TGTGCCAGCAGTCCCGACGGGACAGGGGCCTACGAGCAGTACTTC.

This clonotype occurred many times. This rearrangement joins TRBV7-7 to TRBJ2-5; tentatively, D is TRBD2 (5 bases). The CDR3 is made up of 13 amino acids. CDR1 SSHAT and CDR2 FNYEAQ come from the germline V gene (reference sequence). CDR3 in amino acids: CGSLRLTEETQYF. CDR3 DNA sequence: TGTGGATCCTTGAGACTAACGGAAGAGACCCAGTACTTC.

This chain joins TRBV4-2 and TRBJ2-1, with TRBD2 matching 10 bases. CDR1 and CDR2 from the germline V gene are LGHNA and YNFKEQ. The trim removed 2 bases at V and 3 bases at J, leaving 7 bases unmatched. The CDR3 covers 17 residues. CDR3 loop: CASSQSASGSRYNEQFF. DNA of the CDR3: TGTGCCAGCAGCCAATCGGCTAGCGGGAGCCGCTACAATGAGCAGTTCTTC.

The chain carries TRBV7-3 and TRBJ2-3, with a tentative D call TRBD2 (6 bases). There are 14 residues in the CDR3. Germline V CDR1 and CDR2: SGHTA, FQGTGA. Trimming shortened V by 4 bases and J by 0 bases, and 8 bases separated the two germline ends. DNA for the CDR3: TGTGCCAGCAGCTCACTAGCTAGCACAGATACGCAGTATTTT. Translation: CASSSLASTDTQYF.

This clonotype showed up just a few times. This chain connects TRBV6-6 to TRBJ1-5; D is ambiguous. Germline V lookup: CDR1 MNHNY, CDR2 SVGAGI (reference sequence). The germline V and J ends were trimmed by 6 bases and 3 bases, with 3 bases remaining between them. This CDR3 contains 11 residues. The DNA of the CDR3 is TGTGCCAGCAGGGCCAATCAGCCCCAGCATTTT. Translating gives CASRANQPQHF.

The sample holds a few counts of this clonotype. This chain links TRBV2 with TRBJ2-1; 10 bases line up with TRBD2. Germline V gives CDR1 SNHLY, CDR2 FYNNEI. The CDR3 consists of 14 residues. Losses at the gene ends were 9 bases for V and 8 bases for J; bases not matched to a gene: 10. As DNA, the CDR3 is TGTGCCAGAGAGGGACTAGCGTTAGGTGATGAGCAGTTCTTC. Its translation: CAREGLALGDEQFF.

This clonotype has just one count. The chain joins TRBV7-6 to TRBJ2-3; perhaps D is TRBD1 or TRBD2 (5 bases each). Trimming removed 5 bases at V and 3 bases at J, with 12 bases between. The CDR3 contains 14 residues. CDR1 and CDR2 (germline): SGHVS, FNYEAQ. This chain's CDR3 is CASSRGITTDTQYF. DNA of the CDR3: TGTGCCAGCAGCCGGGGCATTACTACAGATACGCAGTATTTT.

This clonotype appeared many times. J is TRBJ2-1 and V is TRBV7-3; D not certain. Germline V gene data show CDR1 as SGHTA and CDR2 as FQGTGA. The CDR3 has 12 amino acids. Deletions cut 0 bases from V and 9 bases from J, with 6 bases between. The CDR3: CASSLTVGEQFF. The CDR3 region has the DNA TGTGCCAGCAGCTTAACAGTCGGTGAGCAGTTCTTC.

This clonotype appeared many times. The gene calls are TRBV12-3 or TRBV12-4 and TRBJ2-3; D possibly corresponds to TRBD1 (6 bases). The CDR3 contains 17 residues. Trimming left V 2 bases short and J 2 bases short, with 17 bases between. CDR3 DNA: TGTGCCAGCAGTTTACACGACAGGCGGATTCTCACAGATACGCAGTATTTT. Translated: CASSLHDRRILTDTQYF.

The gene calls are TRBV20-1 and TRBJ2-3; 7 nucleotides match TRBD2. CDR1 is DFQATT, CDR2 SNEGSKA, per germline (reference sequence). CDR3 length: 15 residues. V was clipped by 1 base and J by 2 bases; unmatched bases: 6. CDR3 bases: TGCAGTGCTAGAGTGGGGGGGGGGGTCACAGATACGCAGTATTTT. It is translated as CSARVGGGVTDTQYF.

This clonotype was seen a few times. The chain is built from TRBV6-5 and TRBJ2-1, with no clear D. In germline, CDR1 is MNHEY, CDR2 SVGAGI. V was cut by 2 bases and J by 5 bases, with 4 bases left in between. This CDR3 comprises 12 residues. CDR3 amino acids: CASSYGNNEQFF. CDR3 DNA: TGTGCCAGCAGTTACGGGAACAATGAGCAGTTCTTC.

This clonotype was seen ten or more times. The gene calls are TRBV7-3 and TRBJ1-1; 8 positions agree with TRBD1. The germline V gene has CDR1 SGHTA and CDR2 FQGTGA. J was trimmed by 3 bases and V by 2 bases; bases with no gene match: 2. The CDR3 covers 14 residues. The CDR3 bases are TGTGCCAGCAGCTTATCACAGGGGGACACTGAAGCTTTCTTT. Its protein product is CASSLSQGDTEAFF. Looking up the rest from reference TRBV7-3 and TRBJ1-1 gives the full variable domain: GAGVSQTPSNKVTEKGKYVELRCDPISGHTALYWYRQSLGQGPEFLIYFQGTGAADDSGLPNDRFFAVRPEGSVSTLKIQRTERGDSAVYLCASSLSQGDTEAFFGQGTRLTVV.

The V and J genes are TRBV15 and TRBJ2-4, with unresolved D. The germline V gene has CDR1 LNHNV and CDR2 YYDKDF (reference sequence). The CDR3 extends over 16 amino acids. V lost 2 bases, J lost 0 bases, and 11 bases lay in between. Here the CDR3 reads CATSRSLELAKNIQYF. The CDR3 DNA sequence: TGTGCCACCAGCAGATCCCTTGAACTAGCCAAAAACATTCAGTACTTC. Full variable domain (rest looked up from reference TRBV15 and TRBJ2-4): DAMVIQNPRYQVTQFGKPVTLSCSQTLNHNVMYWYQQKSSQAPKLLFHYYDKDFNNEADTPDNFQSRRPNTSFCFLDIRSPGLGDTAMYLCATSRSLELAKNIQYFGAGTRLSVL.

V and J are TRBV7-7 and TRBJ2-5; D tentatively fits TRBD1 or TRBD2 (5 bases each). Trimming left V 1 base short and J 4 bases short, with 10 bases between. Germline loops: CDR1 SSHAT, CDR2 FNYEAQ (reference sequence). The CDR3 extends over 14 amino acids. This chain's CDR3 is CASSLGGPRETQYF. Written as DNA, the CDR3 is TGTGCCAGCAGCTTAGGGGGACCCCGAGAGACCCAGTACTTC.

This clonotype is judged medium-sized. The chain has TRBV28 and TRBJ2-2, with a weak D call TRBD2 (6 bases). Per the germline V gene, CDR1 is MDHEN and CDR2 is SYDVKM. The CDR3 consists of 15 residues. V lost 5 bases to trimming and J lost 7 bases, with 17 bases between them. The DNA of the CDR3 is TGTGCCAGCAGTCGCTCCCGGGGGTTACACGGGGAGCTGTTTTTT. It encodes CASSRSRGLHGELFF.

This clonotype came up many times. The V call is TRBV4-1, the J call TRBJ2-7; either TRBD1 or TRBD2 may supply D (5 bases each). Trimming stripped 3 bases from V and 4 bases from J, with 10 bases between. There are 13 residues in the CDR3. Looked up from germline, CDR1 is MGHRA and CDR2 is YSYEKL. CDR3 loop: CASSHPGQYEQYF. The CDR3 DNA reads TGCGCCAGCAGCCACCCGGGGCAGTACGAGCAGTACTTC.

This clonotype occurred a few times. The chain carries TRBV10-3 and TRBJ2-2, with TRBD1 matching over 8 bases. Trimming cost V 7 bases and J 6 bases; bases outside gene matches: 16. CDR1 ENHRY and CDR2 SYGVKD come from the germline V gene. The CDR3 runs 17 residues. The CDR3 nucleotides are TGTGCCATCAAATCCGTGTGGCGGACAGGGTACGCCGGGGAGCTGTTTTTT. It encodes CAIKSVWRTGYAGELFF.